The source of this T cell receptor (beta chain) is a study of blood T cell repertoires in COVID-19. Study-wide background: PBMCs, B-cell-depleted T cells, or T cells provided the cDNA or gDNA that made up the material.

Generated by immunoSEQ multiplex PCR, the TCRdb table keeps only in-frame clones and is missing some. The repertoire holds approximately 100,000 clones, with 70% to 85% as singletons. V lost 1 base to trimming and J lost 6 bases, with 16 bases between them. This CDR3 is 15 amino acids long. Germline loops: CDR1 LNHDA, CDR2 SQIVND (reference sequence). This TCR was sampled from a woman over 75 with active or convalescent COVID-19. The sequencing input was peripheral blood. V gene TRBV19 combines with J gene TRBJ2-7; D remains ambiguous. In DNA, the CDR3 is TGTGCCAGTAGTATAGTTAGCTCCGAGAGCCGCGAGCAGTACTTC. This gives the protein CASSIVSSESREQYF.